This T cell receptor beta chain was obtained from a study of T cell changes during pregnancy in multiple sclerosis. The table came from immunoSEQ multiplex PCR; TCRdb's copy has only in-frame clones and leaves some out. The sample has over 45,000 clones, about 88% seen once. Germline V gene sequence: CDR1 LNHDA, CDR2 SQIVND (reference sequence). With V trimmed by 4 bases and J by 11 bases, 23 bases remained unmatched. This CDR3 comprises 18 residues. This chain links TRBV19 with TRBJ1-1; TRBD1 agrees at 9 bases. This sequence originates from a female donor with multiple sclerosis, enrolled in a pregnancy study. Here the sequenced sample was peripheral blood, taken after pregnancy. Written as DNA, the CDR3 is TGTGCCAGTAGTAGCTCCCCCGGGACAGGGAATCCCCATATGGGGGCTTTCTTT. Translated: CASSSSPGTGNPHMGAFF.